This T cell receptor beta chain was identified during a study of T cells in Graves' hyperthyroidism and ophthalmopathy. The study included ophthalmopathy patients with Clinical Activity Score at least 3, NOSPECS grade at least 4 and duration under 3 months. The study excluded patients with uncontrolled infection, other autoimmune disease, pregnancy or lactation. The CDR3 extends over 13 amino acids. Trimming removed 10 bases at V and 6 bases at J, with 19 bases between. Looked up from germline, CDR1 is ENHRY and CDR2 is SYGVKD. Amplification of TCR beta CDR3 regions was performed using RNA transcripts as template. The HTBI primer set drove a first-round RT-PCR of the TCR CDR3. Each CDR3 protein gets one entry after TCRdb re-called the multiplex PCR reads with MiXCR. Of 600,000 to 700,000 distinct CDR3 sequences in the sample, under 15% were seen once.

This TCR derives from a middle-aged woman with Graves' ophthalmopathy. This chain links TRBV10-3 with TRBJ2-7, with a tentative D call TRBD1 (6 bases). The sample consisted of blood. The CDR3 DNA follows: TGTGCCAGTGCCTCAGGGGTCGAGGGCGAGCAGTACTTC. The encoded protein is CASASGVEGEQYF.